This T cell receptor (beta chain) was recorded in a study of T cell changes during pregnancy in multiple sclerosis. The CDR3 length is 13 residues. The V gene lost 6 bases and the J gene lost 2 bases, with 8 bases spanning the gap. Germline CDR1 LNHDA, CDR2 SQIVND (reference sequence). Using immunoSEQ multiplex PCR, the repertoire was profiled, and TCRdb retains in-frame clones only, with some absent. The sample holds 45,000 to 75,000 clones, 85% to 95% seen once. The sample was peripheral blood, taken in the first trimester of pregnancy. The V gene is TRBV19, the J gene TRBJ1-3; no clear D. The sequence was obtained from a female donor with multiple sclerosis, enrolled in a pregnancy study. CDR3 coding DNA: TGTGCCAGTAGGAGGGCAGCTGGAAACACCATATATTTT. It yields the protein CASRRAAGNTIYF.